The rows below give T cell receptor beta chains drawn from one sample of a study of cytomegalovirus exposure and HLA in healthy donors. Generated by immunoSEQ multiplex PCR, the TCRdb table keeps only in-frame clones and is missing some. The table has 150,000 or so clones, about 70% seen once. Source material: PBMCs. The source of these receptors is a male donor in good health and CMV-seronegative. CDR3s include the opening cysteine and the closing phenylalanine or tryptophan. The D gene is left open where the match is weak. Clone size is given for some rows only: seen once, a few or many times, or a class if the clone is expanded.

clone size | CDR3 length | J gene | V gene | D gene | CDR3 protein | CDR3 DNA
few | 16 | TRBJ1-5 | TRBV28 | TRBD1 | CASSSDRGHRNQPQHF | TGTGCCAGCAGTTCCGACAGGGGGCATCGCAATCAGCCCCAGCATTTT
. | 14 | TRBJ1-6 | TRBV11-2 | TRBD1 | CASSYGQANSPLHF | TGTGCCAGCAGCTACGGACAGGCTAATTCACCCCTCCACTTT
. | 16 | TRBJ2-1 | TRBV4-1 | TRBD1 | CASSQEGRGRYNEQFF | TGCGCCAGCAGCCAAGAAGGCAGGGGGCGATATAATGAGCAGTTCTTC
once | 13 | TRBJ2-5 | TRBV28 | TRBD1 | CASSGTGQETQYF | TGTGCCAGCAGTGGGACAGGGCAGGAGACCCAGTACTTC
. | 15 | TRBJ2-7 | TRBV27 | TRBD1 | CASSLSTGKYDEQYF | TGTGCCAGCAGTTTATCGACAGGGAAGTACGACGAGCAGTACTTC
. | 16 | TRBJ2-7 | TRBV2 | TRBD2 | CASSRSLAGAGYEQYF | TGTGCCAGCAGTCGGAGTTTAGCGGGAGCAGGCTACGAGCAGTACTTC
. | 14 | TRBJ2-5 | TRBV2 | TRBD1 | CASRQGAQQETQYF | TGTGCCAGCAGACAGGGGGCACAACAAGAGACCCAGTACTTC
once | 14 | TRBJ1-2 | TRBV28 | TRBD1 | CASAEAGGNYGYTF | TGTGCCAGCGCTGAGGCAGGGGGCAACTATGGCTACACCTTC
. | 14 | TRBJ1-5 | TRBV2 | . | CASSPDLSGQPQHF | TGTGCCAGCAGTCCCGACCTTTCAGGTCAGCCCCAGCATTTT
. | 14 | TRBJ2-7 | TRBV18 | TRBD1 | CASSPETGTYEQYF | TGTGCCAGCTCACCAGAGACAGGGACCTACGAGCAGTACTTC
. | 17 | TRBJ2-3 | TRBV4-2 | TRBD2 | CASSQRGQRGGADTQYF | TGTGCCAGCAGCCAACGGGGCCAGCGGGGGGGCGCAGATACGCAGTATTTT
. | 14 | TRBJ1-1 | TRBV5-4 | TRBD1 | CASSIDRGAEKAFF | TGTGCCAGCAGCATCGACAGGGGAGCGGAAAAAGCTTTCTTT
. | 13 | TRBJ2-7 | TRBV28 | . | CASRANAGREQYF | TGTGCCAGCAGAGCTAACGCGGGGCGAGAGCAGTACTTC
. | 15 | TRBJ2-7 | TRBV5-1 | TRBD2 | CASSLVGGRLEEQYF | TGCGCCAGCAGCTTGGTTGGCGGGAGATTGGAAGAGCAGTACTTC
. | 13 | TRBJ2-6 | TRBV19 | . | CASGESGANVLTF | TGTGCCAGTGGTGAGTCTGGGGCCAACGTCCTGACTTTC
. | 14 | TRBJ2-3 | TRBV13 | . | CASSLGGDTDTQYF | TGTGCCAGCAGCTTAGGAGGGGACACAGATACGCAGTATTTT
. | 16 | TRBJ2-2 | TRBV5-1 | . | CASSLAPGIGTGELFF | TGCGCCAGCAGCTTGGCCCCAGGGATCGGCACCGGGGAGCTGTTTTTT
. | 16 | TRBJ1-5 | TRBV7-9 | . | CASSLVFSGINQPQHF | TGTGCCAGCAGCTTAGTGTTTTCCGGGATTAATCAGCCCCAGCATTTT
. | 12 | TRBJ2-7 | TRBV18 | . | CASSLQSGTQYF | TGTGCCAGCTCACTACAGAGTGGTACGCAGTACTTC
few | 17 | TRBJ2-1 | TRBV4-1 | TRBD2 | CASSQTIAGGLYNEQFF | TGCGCCAGCAGCCAAACTATAGCGGGAGGCCTGTACAATGAGCAGTTCTTC
. | 16 | TRBJ2-6 | TRBV2 | TRBD1 | CASSVPRGSGANVLTF | TGTGCCAGCAGTGTCCCCAGGGGGTCTGGGGCCAACGTCCTGACTTTC
once | 15 | TRBJ2-2 | TRBV9 | TRBD2 | CASSVTSGITGELFF | TGTGCCAGCAGCGTGACTAGCGGGATTACCGGGGAGCTGTTTTTT
once | 19 | TRBJ1-5 | TRBV5-1 | TRBD1 | CASSPGIGWVGGRNQPQHF | TGCGCCAGCAGCCCAGGTATAGGGTGGGTAGGGGGCAGGAATCAGCCCCAGCATTTT
once | 15 | TRBJ1-6 | TRBV28 | . | CASSPPGHPNSPLHF | TGTGCCAGCAGTCCTCCGGGACACCCTAATTCACCCCTCCACTTT
. | 13 | TRBJ2-7 | TRBV30 | . | CAWSVLMGIEQYF | TGTGCCTGGAGTGTACTGATGGGCATCGAGCAGTACTTC
. | 15 | TRBJ1-1 | TRBV9 | . | CASSLSPEVRTEAFF | TGTGCCAGCAGCTTATCCCCGGAGGTGAGGACTGAAGCTTTCTTT
. | 13 | TRBJ2-7 | TRBV27 | TRBD1 | CAVLGDRGAEQYF | TGTGCCGTTTTAGGGGACAGGGGGGCCGAGCAGTACTTC
. | 13 | TRBJ1-2 | TRBV7-2 | . | CASTNRQDYGYTF | TGTGCCAGCACCAATAGACAGGACTATGGCTACACCTTC
. | 15 | TRBJ1-2 | TRBV21-1 | . | CASSARTGANYGYTF | TGTGCCAGCAGCGCTCGGACAGGGGCTAACTATGGCTACACCTTC
. | 13 | TRBJ2-2 | TRBV5-4 | . | CASSKAGAGELFF | TGTGCCAGCAGCAAGGCAGGGGCCGGGGAGCTGTTTTTT
. | 16 | TRBJ1-1 | TRBV28 | . | CASSRSGGALNTEAFF | TGTGCCAGCAGTAGATCGGGGGGGGCCCTGAACACTGAAGCTTTCTTT
once | 16 | TRBJ2-1 | TRBV5-1 | . | CASSLAGQGGHNEQFF | TGCGCCAGCAGCTTGGCCGGGCAGGGGGGACACAATGAGCAGTTCTTC
. | 14 | TRBJ1-4 | TRBV7-9 | TRBD1 | CASSFSQGDEKLFF | TGTGCCAGCAGCTTCTCCCAGGGGGATGAAAAACTGTTTTTT
few | 15 | TRBJ1-5 | TRBV5-8 | TRBD1 | CASSLQGVVNQPQHF | TGTGCCAGCAGCTTGCAGGGGGTAGTCAATCAGCCCCAGCATTTT
. | 15 | TRBJ1-2 | TRBV6-1 | . | CASSEGAGGNYGYTF | TGTGCCAGCAGTGAAGGGGCTGGGGGGAACTATGGCTACACCTTC
few | 16 | TRBJ2-1 | TRBV7-3 | TRBD2 | CASSLAGLAGDNEQFF | TGTGCCAGCAGCTTAGCAGGACTAGCGGGGGATAATGAGCAGTTCTTC
. | 18 | TRBJ2-3 | TRBV21-1 | . | CASSKSGLAGGSTDTQYF | TGTGCCAGCAGCAAGTCGGGACTAGCGGGGGGAAGCACAGATACGCAGTATTTT
. | 13 | TRBJ2-5 | TRBV15 | . | CATSRESVETQYF | TGTGCCACCAGCAGAGAGAGCGTGGAGACCCAGTACTTC
. | 12 | TRBJ2-7 | TRBV19 | . | CASGGGTYEQYF | TGTGCCAGCGGAGGCGGAACCTACGAGCAGTACTTC
. | 15 | TRBJ1-4 | TRBV18 | . | CASSLGQLRNEKLFF | TGCGCCAGCTCACTCGGACAGCTGCGTAATGAAAAACTGTTTTTT
. | 15 | TRBJ2-1 | TRBV9 | TRBD2 | CASSRGTSGRNEQFF | TGTGCCAGCAGCCGGGGGACTAGCGGGCGGAATGAGCAGTTCTTC